This T cell receptor beta chain comes out of a study of CD8+ T cells in alopecia areata (dated by TCRdb to the late 2010s). For context, the study as a whole: The treated patients, all with moderate-to-severe alopecia areata, were enrolled in an open-label pilot trial of oral tofacitinib given at 5 to 10 mg twice daily. Tofacitinib was given for 6 to 18 months, followed by 6 months of follow-up off drug to assess delayed response and recurrence. In both human patients and the C3H/HeJ mouse model, the study applied high-throughput TCRbeta sequencing to look at T cell clonal expansion in alopecia areata. Scalp tissue and sorted CD4+ and CD8+ peripheral blood T cells from patchy and totalis/universalis alopecia areata patients and from healthy controls were covered by human TCRbeta sequencing. Biopsies were taken from tofacitinib-treated patients at baseline and again at 4 and 24 weeks into treatment, and several of those patients also had a later scalp biopsy. Scalp clonality was compared across normal scalp (n=4), patchy alopecia areata scalp (n=8), and alopecia totalis/universalis scalp (n=8). RNA came from the PAXgene miRNA kit for fixed scalp, the miRNeasy kit for PBMCs, and the RNeasy kit for mouse skin. Amplification of TCRbeta CDR3 regions was done by immunoSEQ multiplex PCR using 35 Vbeta forward primers and 13 Jbeta reverse primers. Study-level results and caveats: Unlike mouse skin, where gammadelta T cells dominate, normal human skin contains resident alphabeta T cells that get sequenced too, which complicates analysis of the scalp TCR repertoire. Compared with normal scalp, lesional scalp had higher clonality and more expanded CD8+ clones, particularly in alopecia totalis/universalis, a pattern that suggests antigenic drive. TCR sequences shared between patients were less clear than in mice, possibly partly because of HLA diversity in the patient population.

In the case of this clone: It lacks a known antigen. One base away there is no much larger clone; base qualities are not given.

The CDR3 measures 12 amino acids from cysteine to phenylalanine. Solely the CDR3 DNA is kept, with 36 bases framed from the first base. The V end loses 2 bases and the J end loses 6 bases, and a stretch of 8 bases separates them. CDR1 SQVTM and CDR2 ANQGSEA are derived from the germline V gene. Libraries were made using the immunoSEQ multiplex PCR assay. To provide template for TCR sequencing, every sample had RNA extracted and reverse transcribed into cDNA. SuperScript III was used for first-strand cDNA synthesis, primed with a 2:1 mix of oligo-dT and random hexamers. A synthetic immune receptor repertoire was used to measure amplification bias, and any remaining bias was corrected computationally. The authors' pipeline ran thus. Raw reads were preprocessed for error removal, and CDR3 was defined according to IMGT conventions as running from the conserved cysteine to phenylalanine. Clonality was calculated as 1 minus Shannon entropy normalized by log2 of the number of productive unique TCRs. Whether scalp clones were CD4 or CD8 was inferred by matching scalp TCRbeta sequences against CD4 and CD8 repertoires sorted from blood. The immuneACCESS repertoire file appears here via TCRdb, limited to in-frame rearrangements. These files lack a portion of the clones; in checked studies, under half of the deficit traces to unresolved V genes, and the cause of the others is not known. V and J calls and clone size follow that table, whereas D and trimming were derived from the DNA. The sample table records 150,000 or so clones; roughly 50% of these occur just once. 6.5% to 7.5% of the sample is taken by the ten largest.

Lesional scalp punch biopsies and peripheral blood were collected from alopecia areata patients. After PBMCs were isolated by density centrifugation and stained for CD3, CD4 and CD8, a FACSAria was used to sort CD4+ and CD8+ T cells. This chain joins TRBV29-1 to TRBJ1-3, with the D gene not confidently named. The receptor was isolated from a human donor with alopecia areata. Sequencing was performed on CD4+ T cells sorted from blood. In nucleotide form, the sequence is TGCAGCGTTGAAAGTCGCCAAAACACCATATATTTT. This sequence encodes CSVESRQNTIYF.